This TCR beta chain derives from a study of cytomegalovirus exposure and HLA in healthy donors. Study as a whole: Of around 400 genotyped donors, about 81% grouped in the Caucasian-associated ancestry cluster.

Primers included in the PCR were 60 Vbeta and 13 Jbeta primers. The method was immunoSEQ multiplex PCR; TCRdb's version includes in-frame clones alone and lacks a portion of them. The sample records about 150,000 clones, less than 90% being singletons. The CDR3 is 15 amino acids. V dropped 0 bases and J dropped 5; count of bases not matched to a gene: 5. CDR1 is MNHEY, CDR2 SVGAGI, per germline. Donors had nominal health at sampling but likely had unrecorded immune exposures. Study-wide findings and caveats: In a later analysis, a missense DCLRE1C variant was linked to TCR beta V- and J-gene trimming. TCR beta V segments were, for the most part, productive about 87% or about 30% of the time in an earlier analysis.

As for this clone: What it recognizes is unknown.

The V call is TRBV6-5, the J call TRBJ2-7, with 9 bases aligning to TRBD2. The sequenced material came from PBMCs. The receptor was derived from a male donor in good health and CMV-seropositive. The CDR3 DNA reads TGTGCCAGCAGTTACTCGACTAGCGGATACAACGAGCAGTACTTC. Amino acid sequence: CASSYSTSGYNEQYF.